This passage covers 22 T cell receptor beta chains from one sample sequenced in a study of blood T cell repertoires in COVID-19 (TCRdb year 2020). The library came from the immunoSEQ multiplex PCR assay. The table was pulled from immuneACCESS by TCRdb, which kept in-frame rearrangements only. Such tables lose some clones; where checked, under half of the loss comes from unresolved V genes, and the rest has no known cause. Counted in this sample were 35,000 to 50,000 clones; more than 75% of them appeared once. Roughly 13% of the sample belongs to the ten largest clones. What was sequenced was peripheral blood. The receptor set was obtained from a human donor in a cohort sampled during active COVID-19.

V usage is TRBV25-1 and J usage is TRBJ2-2; perhaps TRBD2 as D (6 bases). V was cut by 3 bases and J by 3 bases, with 11 bases left in between. Germline CDR1 reads MGHDK; CDR2 reads SYGVNS. The CDR3 extends over 15 amino acids. The CDR3, as DNA: TGTGCCAGCAGTGAGGAGGGGCTTGACACCGGGGAGCTGTTTTTT. Translation: CASSEEGLDTGELFF.

This rearrangement joins TRBV18 to TRBJ2-6; D unresolved. V was trimmed by 4 bases and J by 1 base, leaving 17 bases between them. The CDR3 runs 18 residues. Germline values: CDR1 KGHSH, CDR2 LQKENI. CDR3 nucleotide sequence: TGTGCCAGCTCACTCGCTTCCTCAGTCCTTTCTGGGGCCAACGTCCTGACTTTC. Translating it yields CASSLASSVLSGANVLTF.

The J gene is TRBJ2-1, the V gene TRBV6-5; D possibly corresponds to TRBD2 (7 bases). The germline V gene encodes CDR1 MNHEY and CDR2 SVGAGI. Trimming shortened V by 0 bases and J by 4 bases, and 10 bases separated the two germline ends. The CDR3 extends over 15 amino acids. CDR3 nucleotide sequence: TGTGCCAGCAGTTACTCGGGGGGGCAATACAATGAGCAGTTCTTC. It is translated as CASSYSGGQYNEQFF.

The rearrangement links TRBV7-9 to TRBJ2-7; D is uncertain. Germline CDR1 SEHNR, CDR2 FQNEAQ (reference sequence). This CDR3 has 14 residues. The ends were cut back, 2 bases at V and 4 bases at J, with 12 bases in the middle. The CDR3 spells CASSLLGVGYEQYF. Written as DNA, the CDR3 is TGTGCCAGCAGCTTACTCGGAGTCGGGTACGAGCAGTACTTC.

This clone has a count of ten or more. The chain carries TRBV7-2 and TRBJ2-1; weak D call: TRBD2 (5 bases). The CDR3 loop spans 13 amino acids. Germline V gene data show CDR1 as SGHTA and CDR2 as FQGNSA. The V end lost 1 base, the J end lost 8 bases, and 9 bases lay between the germline ends. CDR3 coding DNA: TGTGCCAGCAGCTTAGTTACGAGGGATGAGCAGTTCTTC. Protein product: CASSLVTRDEQFF.

This sequence joins TRBV7-9 and TRBJ2-2; D not resolved. The V gene lost 0 bases and the J gene lost 1 base, with 6 bases spanning the gap. The CDR3 consists of 15 residues. Germline lookup yields CDR1 SEHNR and CDR2 FQNEAQ (reference sequence). CDR3 in DNA: TGTGCCAGCAGCTTAGCACAGCTGAACACCGGGGAGCTGTTTTTT. Amino acid sequence: CASSLAQLNTGELFF.

The chain is built from TRBV11-2 and TRBJ2-1, with a tentative D call TRBD1 (5 bases). Trimming removed 5 bases from V and 7 bases from J, with 15 bases in between. CDR3 size: 14 residues. The germline V gene encodes CDR1 SGHAT and CDR2 FQNNGV. The CDR3 region has the DNA TGTGCCAGCAGCCCAACAGCAGGGTGGAATGAGCAGTTCTTC. Amino acids: CASSPTAGWNEQFF.

In its sample, this clone was seen once. The V call is TRBV9, the J call TRBJ1-2; D not certain. This CDR3 contains 13 residues. Trimming cost V 3 bases and J 6 bases, with 12 bases left between them. Germline-derived CDR1 and CDR2 are SGDLS and YYNGEE. The CDR3 loop reads CASSAPESDGYTF. The CDR3 nucleotides are TGTGCCAGCAGCGCACCGGAGTCCGATGGCTACACCTTC.

The chain combines TRBV10-2 with TRBJ2-3; 10 nucleotides line up with TRBD2. The junction had 10 bases not matched to a gene; V was cut back by 5 bases and J by 8 bases. Germline V gene lookup returns CDR1 WSHSY and CDR2 SAAADI. The length of the CDR3 is 15 residues. The CDR3 region is CASSLPKRGGGTQYF. The CDR3 nucleotides read TGCGCCAGCAGTTTACCGAAGCGGGGGGGCGGTACGCAGTATTTT.

The chain recombines TRBV7-3 with TRBJ1-5; possible D gene TRBD1, 5 bases. The germline V gene has CDR1 SGHTA and CDR2 FQGTGA. The ends were cut back, 5 bases at V and 7 bases at J, with 12 bases in the middle. CDR3 length equals 13 residues. CDR3 coding DNA: TGTGCCAGCAGCCCGGGGGGGAACCAGCCCCAGCATTTT. Translation gives CASSPGGNQPQHF. The full variable domain, in which reference TRBV7-3 and TRBJ1-5 provide the parts outside the CDR3, is GAGVSQTPSNKVTEKGKYVELRCDPISGHTALYWYRQSLGQGPEFLIYFQGTGAADDSGLPNDRFFAVRPEGSVSTLKIQRTERGDSAVYLCASSPGGNQPQHFGDGTRLSIL.

This clone was detected only a few times. The V and J genes are TRBV4-1 and TRBJ1-4; D ambiguous. This CDR3 spans 12 amino acids. Germline V gene lookup returns CDR1 MGHRA and CDR2 YSYEKL. Trimming pared 0 bases from V and 8 bases from J, leaving 4 bases between. CDR3 residues: CASSQDREKLFF. In DNA form, the CDR3 reads TGCGCCAGCAGCCAAGATCGGGAAAAACTGTTTTTT.

The chain is built from TRBV9 and TRBJ2-3; 12 positions match TRBD2. The germline V gene has CDR1 SGDLS and CDR2 YYNGEE. CDR3 length: 20 residues. Trimming removed 3 bases from V and 0 bases from J; junction bases left unmatched: 14. The CDR3: CASSGRLAGAPGASTDTQYF. CDR3 bases: TGTGCCAGCAGCGGACGACTAGCGGGGGCCCCGGGTGCTAGCACAGATACGCAGTATTTT. The whole variable domain, remainder taken from reference TRBV9 and TRBJ2-3, is DSGVTQTPKHLITATGQRVTLRCSPRSGDLSVYWYQQSLDQGLQFLIQYYNGEERAKGNILERFSAQQFPDLHSELNLSSLELGDSALYFCASSGRLAGAPGASTDTQYFGPGTRLTVL.

This chain connects TRBV6-1 to TRBJ2-5, with TRBD1 as a possible D gene (6 bases). Trimming stripped 3 bases from V and 2 bases from J, with 13 bases between. Germline V gene sequence: CDR1 MNHNS, CDR2 SASEGT. The CDR3 consists of 15 residues. In DNA form, the CDR3 reads TGTGCCAGCAGTGAGACCGGGACAACACAAGAGACCCAGTACTTC. It encodes CASSETGTTQETQYF.

In DNA, the CDR3 is TGTGCCAGCAGCTCCGCGGTAGGGAGCTCCTACAATGAGCAGTTCTTC. This translates into CASSSAVGSSYNEQFF. This chain uses TRBV11-1 with TRBJ2-1; maybe TRBD2 (5 bases). Germline V lookup: CDR1 SGHAT, CDR2 FQDESV (reference sequence). With 4 bases removed from V and 0 bases from J, the gap between germline ends came to 13 bases. The CDR3 contains 16 residues.

The chain couples TRBV7-8 to TRBJ1-1, with D maybe TRBD1 (5 bases). Trimming cost V 5 bases and J 0 bases, with 13 bases left between them. The length of the CDR3 is 15 residues. Germline lookup yields CDR1 SGHVS and CDR2 FQNEAQ. The CDR3 DNA is TGTGCCAGCAGCCCTCGACAGAGCCTGAACACTGAAGCTTTCTTT. This codes for CASSPRQSLNTEAFF.

The CDR3 loop is CASSQRQTSSGNTIYF. The CDR3 DNA sequence: TGTGCCAGCTCACAACGACAGACAAGCTCTGGAAACACCATATATTTT. This rearrangement joins TRBV18 to TRBJ1-3, with a possible D match to TRBD1 (5 bases). Per the germline V gene, CDR1 is KGHSH and CDR2 is LQKENI. V was pared by 4 bases and J by 0 bases, with 13 bases between. The CDR3 totals 16 residues.

CDR3 residues: CASSYWSGDTEAFF. The CDR3 region has the DNA TGTGCCAGCAGTTACTGGTCAGGGGACACTGAAGCTTTCTTT. The chain employs TRBV6-5 and TRBJ1-1; D may be TRBD1 (6 bases). Germline values: CDR1 MNHEY, CDR2 SVGAGI. V gave up 1 base and J gave up 3 bases, with 9 bases separating them. The CDR3 has 14 amino acids.

V usage is TRBV28 and J usage is TRBJ2-6, with a tentative D call TRBD1 (6 bases). Germline CDR1 reads MDHEN; CDR2 reads SYDVKM. V lost 6 bases, J lost 16 bases, and 22 bases lay in between. This CDR3 has 14 amino acids. CDR3 DNA sequence: TGTGCCAGCAGCTTGAGGGATAGGGGACACGGGCTGACTTTC. It encodes CASSLRDRGHGLTF.

This clone has only a few counts. This rearrangement joins TRBV19 to TRBJ2-7; D might be TRBD2 (5 bases). The germline V and J ends were trimmed by 9 bases and 1 base, with 16 bases remaining between them. Germline V gene data show CDR1 as LNHDA and CDR2 as SQIVND (reference sequence). The length of the CDR3 is 14 residues. In DNA, the CDR3 is TGTGCCAGCCGTCCGAGGGCGGTTTCCTACGAGCAGTACTTC. As protein: CASRPRAVSYEQYF. The variable domain in full, with the rest retrieved from reference TRBV19 and TRBJ2-7, is DGGITQSPKYLFRKEGQNVTLSCEQNLNHDAMYWYRQDPGQGLRLIYYSQIVNDFQKGDIAEGYSVSREKKESFPLTVTSAQKNPTAFYLCASRPRAVSYEQYFGPGTRLTVT.

This rearrangement joins TRBV5-1 to TRBJ2-5; D call uncertain. V lost 0 bases and J lost 1, with 7 bases in between. The CDR3 covers 14 residues. Germline lookup yields CDR1 SGHRS and CDR2 YFSETQ. The DNA for the CDR3 is TGCGCCAGCAGCTTGGTCGGTATCCAAGAGACCCAGTACTTC. Translation gives CASSLVGIQETQYF.

CDR3 in amino acids: CASRAGTAHSPLHF. The DNA of the CDR3 is TGTGCCAGCCGTGCAGGGACAGCACATTCACCCCTCCACTTT. V gene TRBV18 combines with J gene TRBJ1-6, with 7 bases lining up with TRBD1. After removal of 8 bases from V and 8 bases from J, the junction contained 9 bases not matched to a gene. CDR3 length: 14 amino acids. The germline V gene has CDR1 KGHSH and CDR2 LQKENI.

The chain employs TRBV19 and TRBJ2-3; 7 bases are a match to TRBD2. The CDR3 consists of 16 residues. Germline V gives CDR1 LNHDA, CDR2 SQIVND (reference sequence). V shed 3 bases, J shed 6 bases, and the junction held 12 bases outside the gene matches. The chain's CDR3 is CASSIGATSHGDTQYF. DNA of the CDR3: TGTGCCAGTAGTATCGGGGCGACTAGCCACGGGGATACGCAGTATTTT.